The 14 T cell receptor beta chains reported below all come from one sample, sequenced in a study of T-cell memory formation after mild COVID-19. TCRdb called the 5' RACE reads again in MiXCR, with one record for every CDR3 protein. The data show 100,000 to 120,000 distinct CDR3 sequences, with 20% to 25% seen just once and roughly two fifths held by the top ten. Sequenced input: PBMCs or a T cell subset sorted from them (not recorded which). All receptors derive from a man younger than 35 who had mild COVID-19 (a few samples of this study predate the infection). Cell type and time point are not known.

The V gene is TRBV7-6, the J gene TRBJ2-7, with TRBD2 identical over 9 bases. Unmatched junction bases numbered 10, after V lost 5 bases and J lost 11 bases. Germline V gene sequence: CDR1 SGHVS, CDR2 FNYEAQ. The CDR3 extends over 13 amino acids. This chain's CDR3 is CASSARGGDPEYF. For the CDR3, the DNA is TGTGCCAGCAGCGCCCGCGGGGGGGACCCGGAGTACTTC.

The genes are TRBV28 and TRBJ2-3; the D is unclear. The CDR3 is 13 amino acids. Per germline, CDR1 MDHEN and CDR2 SYDVKM. V was clipped by 5 bases and J by 6 bases, with 12 bases between them. CDR3 DNA sequence: TGTGCCAGCAGTGCCTGGGGTGGTGATACGCAGTATTTT. The encoded protein is CASSAWGGDTQYF.

The table lists this clonotype with a few counts. The V call is TRBV12-3 or TRBV12-4, the J call TRBJ2-5, with 9 nucleotides matching TRBD1. The junction had 1 base not matched to a gene; V was cut back by 6 bases and J by 5 bases. The CDR3 runs to 12 residues. The CDR3, as DNA: TGTGCCAGCAGGACAGGGGGGGAGACCCAGTACTTC. Translation: CASRTGGETQYF.

This clonotype occurred a few times. The rearrangement joins TRBV29-1 to TRBJ2-2; a possible D gene is TRBD2 (5 bases). V lost 7 bases and J lost 5, with 17 bases in between. Germline lookup yields CDR1 SQVTM and CDR2 ANQGSEA. The length of the CDR3 is 14 residues. CDR3: CSALPGGRTGELFF. In DNA, the CDR3 is TGCAGCGCACTCCCTGGTGGGAGAACCGGGGAGCTGTTTTTT.

The rearrangement uses TRBV24-1 and TRBJ2-1, with 11 positions matching TRBD2. V was pared by 3 bases and J by 6 bases, with 6 bases of the junction left unmatched. Germline CDR1 KGHDR, CDR2 SFDVKD. The CDR3 extends over 16 amino acids. The CDR3 loop reads CATSDPGLAEPNEQFF. CDR3 DNA: TGTGCCACCAGTGATCCGGGACTAGCGGAACCCAATGAGCAGTTCTTC.

This clonotype was recorded at least ten times. The gene calls are TRBV18 and TRBJ2-3; D remains ambiguous. Germline assignment: CDR1 KGHSH and CDR2 LQKENI. Deletions cut 0 bases from V and 4 bases from J, with 2 bases between. The CDR3 extends over 12 amino acids. CDR3 amino acids: CASSPPSDTQYF. CDR3 DNA sequence: TGTGCCAGCTCACCACCGTCAGATACGCAGTATTTT.

This chain uses TRBV19 with TRBJ1-2; TRBD1 is a possible D gene (6 bases). The V gene's germline CDR1 is LNHDA and CDR2 SQIVND (reference sequence). CDR3 length: 12 residues. V lost 5 bases to trimming and J lost 7 bases, with 11 bases between them. The CDR3 DNA reads as TGTGCCAGTAGTGCCAACAGGGCTGGCTACACCTTC. Translation: CASSANRAGYTF.

At least ten counts were recorded for this clonotype. J is TRBJ2-4 and V is TRBV7-2; 8 bases map to TRBD1. This CDR3 is built from 16 residues. V lost 0 bases, J lost 0 bases, and 1 base stayed unmatched. Germline V gene lookup returns CDR1 SGHTA and CDR2 FQGNSA. The CDR3 is CASSLAGQGAKNIQYF. In nucleotides, the CDR3 is TGTGCCAGCAGCTTAGCAGGACAGGGAGCCAAAAACATTCAGTACTTC.

The chain couples TRBV7-3 to TRBJ1-6; D ambiguous. The germline gives CDR1 SGHTA, CDR2 FQGTGA. The germline V and J ends were trimmed by 5 bases and 7 bases, with 12 bases remaining between them. This CDR3 has 14 amino acids. CDR3 nucleotides: TGTGCCAGCAGCATGGGAAGTCCGAATTCACCCCTCCACTTT. It codes for CASSMGSPNSPLHF.

The chain links TRBV12-3 or TRBV12-4 to TRBJ1-1; D is unresolved. The CDR3 sequence is 12 residues long. The V end was cut by 8 bases, the J end by 0 bases, with 7 bases between. The CDR3 bases are TGTGCCAGCGGATGGGTGAACACTGAAGCTTTCTTT. Its translation: CASGWVNTEAFF.

This rearrangement joins TRBV7-8 to TRBJ2-1; 11 nucleotides agree with TRBD2. This CDR3 is built from 16 residues. The V and J ends lost 1 base and 7 bases, in that order; junction bases with no gene match: 6. The germline V gene encodes CDR1 SGHVS and CDR2 FQNEAQ. CDR3 nucleotide sequence: TGTGCCAGCAGCTTAGAATTGGGACTAGCGGAAAATGAGCAGTTCTTC. Protein sequence: CASSLELGLAENEQFF.

The chain recombines TRBV4-1 with TRBJ1-1; 10 positions match TRBD1. The CDR3 is 17 residues long. CDR1 MGHRA and CDR2 YSYEKL come from the germline V gene. J lost 0 bases, V lost 2 bases, and 6 bases had no gene match. The CDR3 nucleotides read TGCGCCAGCAGCCAAATAGGACAGGGGGGGATGAACACTGAAGCTTTCTTT. This translates into CASSQIGQGGMNTEAFF.

In its sample, this clonotype was seen a few times. The chain carries TRBV5-5 and TRBJ1-1, with a weak D call TRBD1 (6 bases). The germline gives CDR1 SGHKS, CDR2 YYEKEE (reference sequence). CDR3 length: 15 amino acids. V lost 0 bases and J 4 bases, leaving 13 bases between the germline ends. CDR3 sequence: CASSLAGGEATEAFF. The CDR3 DNA sequence: TGTGCCAGCAGCTTGGCCGGGGGCGAGGCCACTGAAGCTTTCTTT.

J is TRBJ1-5 and V is TRBV20-1; TRBD1 matches 8 bases. Germline assignment: CDR1 DFQATT and CDR2 SNEGSKA (reference sequence). CDR3 size: 15 residues. V shed 3 bases and J 2 bases; nucleotides not matched to a gene: 6. The CDR3 reads CSAREPGGGNQPQHF. The CDR3 DNA reads TGCAGTGCTAGGGAGCCAGGGGGCGGCAATCAGCCCCAGCATTTT.